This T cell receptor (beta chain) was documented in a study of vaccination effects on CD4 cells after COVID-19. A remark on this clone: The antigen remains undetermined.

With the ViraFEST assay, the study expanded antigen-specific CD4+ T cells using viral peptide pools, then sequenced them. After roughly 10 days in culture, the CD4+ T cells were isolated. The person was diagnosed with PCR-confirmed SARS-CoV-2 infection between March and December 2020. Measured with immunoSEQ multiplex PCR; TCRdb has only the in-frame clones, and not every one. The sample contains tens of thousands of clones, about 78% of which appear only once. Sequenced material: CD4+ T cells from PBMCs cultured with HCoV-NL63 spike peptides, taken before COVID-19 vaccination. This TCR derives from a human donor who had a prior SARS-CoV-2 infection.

CDR3 protein: CASSLEGTRSPLHF. The CDR3 DNA follows: TGTGCCAGCAGCTTAGAGGGCACCCGCTCACCCCTCCACTTT. The genes are TRBV11-3 and TRBJ1-6; D ambiguous. Trimming cost V 0 bases and J 10 bases, with 10 bases left between them. Germline CDR1 reads SGHNT; CDR2 reads YENEEA. The CDR3 length is 14 residues.